A single sample is the source of the 13 T cell receptor beta chains below, sequenced in a study of T cells after yellow fever vaccination. TCRdb fed the 5' RACE reads into MiXCR, producing one record per CDR3 protein. The sample records 300,000 to 350,000 distinct CDR3 sequences, approximately 4% being singletons. This sample comprised PBMCs, obtained 15 days after the yellow fever booster vaccination. These receptors all stem from a man between 18 and 29 years old who received the YFV17D yellow fever vaccine.

This clonotype appeared many times. The chain employs TRBV4-2 and TRBJ1-1, with unresolved D. CDR1 is LGHNA, CDR2 YNFKEQ, per germline. The ends were cut back, 3 bases at V and 1 base at J, with 3 bases in the middle. The CDR3 loop spans 12 amino acids. The CDR3 loop is CASSQGNTEAFF. The DNA for the CDR3 is TGTGCCAGCAGCCAGGGGAACACTGAAGCTTTCTTT.

This clonotype was counted a few times. The chain recombines TRBV12-3 or TRBV12-4 with TRBJ1-4; a weak D match, TRBD1 (6 bases). The germline V and J ends were trimmed by 9 bases and 8 bases, with 19 bases remaining between them. This CDR3 has 14 amino acids. CDR3 bases: TGTGCCAGTTCCCCGGGGGCCGGACTCGAAAAACTGTTTTTT. This gives the protein CASSPGAGLEKLFF.

This clonotype appeared many times. This sequence joins TRBV2 and TRBJ2-7; D not resolved. Germline V gene sequence: CDR1 SNHLY, CDR2 FYNNEI. The CDR3 extends over 14 amino acids. Trimming took 4 bases from V and 2 from J, leaving 12 bases between them. CDR3 amino acids: CASSVEVTTYEQYF. DNA for the CDR3: TGTGCCAGCAGTGTAGAGGTGACAACCTACGAGCAGTACTTC.

In its sample, this clonotype was seen many times. The rearrangement joins TRBV5-1 to TRBJ2-1, with TRBD2 as a possible D gene (5 bases). V was trimmed by 1 base and J by 4 bases, leaving 12 bases between them. Germline CDR1 reads SGHRS; CDR2 reads YFSETQ. The CDR3 sequence is 15 residues long. The CDR3 sequence: CASSLTGPGYNEQFF. The CDR3 DNA reads TGCGCCAGCAGCTTGACGGGCCCGGGGTACAATGAGCAGTTCTTC.

In its sample, this clonotype was seen many times. This chain connects TRBV5-6 to TRBJ2-5; D is perhaps TRBD1 or TRBD2 (5 bases each). The CDR3 spans 13 residues. CDR1 SGHDT and CDR2 YYEEEE come from the germline V gene. V lost 0 bases to trimming and J lost 5 bases, with 8 bases between them. CDR3 amino acids: CASSLGGTETQYF. DNA of the CDR3: TGTGCCAGCAGCTTGGGAGGGACGGAGACCCAGTACTTC.

This clonotype was observed a handful of times. The CDR3 protein is CASSQGFGQYNEQFF. CDR3 sequence (DNA): TGTGCCAGCAGCCAAGGGTTCGGACAATACAATGAGCAGTTCTTC. The chain is built from TRBV3-1 and TRBJ2-1; tentatively, D is TRBD1 (5 bases). The CDR3 runs to 15 residues. Germline-derived CDR1 and CDR2 are LGHDT and YNNKEL (reference sequence). Trimming removed 1 base from V and 4 bases from J, with 11 bases in between.

This clonotype was recorded at least ten times. V is TRBV4-2 and J is TRBJ1-5, with D possibly TRBD1 on 5 matching bases. The CDR3 is made up of 15 amino acids. CDR1 and CDR2 from the germline V gene are LGHNA and YNFKEQ. V shed 3 bases and J shed 5 bases, with 14 bases lying between them. The CDR3 here is CASSHLGGGDQPQHF. The CDR3 nucleotides are TGTGCCAGCAGCCACCTGGGGGGGGGAGATCAGCCCCAGCATTTT.

This clonotype was seen repeatedly, ten times or more. The chain's CDR3 is CATPRQGDGYEQYV. CDR3 bases: TGTGCCACCCCGCGGCAGGGCGACGGCTACGAGCAGTACGTC. The genes are TRBV28 and TRBJ2-7, with D possibly being TRBD1 (5 bases). There are 14 residues in the CDR3. Germline CDR1 is MDHEN and CDR2 is SYDVKM. Between the trimmed V and J ends, which lost 10 bases and 3 bases, there was a span of 19 bases.

This clonotype was seen at least ten times. V usage is TRBV7-9 and J usage is TRBJ2-1, with 11 positions matching TRBD1. J was trimmed by 3 bases and V by 5 bases; bases with no gene match: 9. Germline V gives CDR1 SEHNR, CDR2 FQNEAQ (reference sequence). This CDR3 spans 17 amino acids. Written as DNA, the CDR3 is TGTGCCAGCAGCCCTCCCGGACAGGGGGCGATCTACAATGAGCAGTTCTTC. This gives the protein CASSPPGQGAIYNEQFF.

V usage is TRBV5-4 and J usage is TRBJ1-1, with D unresolved. Germline V gene lookup returns CDR1 SGHNT and CDR2 YYREEE (reference sequence). This CDR3 contains 12 residues. Trimming took off 0 bases at V and 8 bases at J, with 8 bases between the two ends. The CDR3 loop reads CASSLAVGEAFF. In DNA, the CDR3 is TGTGCCAGCAGCTTGGCCGTAGGCGAAGCTTTCTTT.

This clonotype appeared a few times. This CDR3 is CASSRIAGGLKQETQYF. The DNA of the CDR3 is TGCGCCAGCAGCCGGATAGCGGGGGGGCTTAAACAAGAGACCCAGTACTTC. The J gene is TRBJ2-5, the V gene TRBV5-1; 11 bases match TRBD2. The CDR3 sequence is 17 residues long. V lost 4 bases and J lost 2; bases outside the gene matches: 10. In germline, CDR1 is SGHRS, CDR2 YFSETQ. Drawing the rest from reference TRBV5-1 and TRBJ2-5, the complete variable domain is KAGVTQTPRYLIKTRGQQVTLSCSPISGHRSVSWYQQTPGQGLQFLFEYFSETQRNKGNFPGRFSGRQFSNSRSEMNVSTLELGDSALYLCASSRIAGGLKQETQYFGPGTRLLVL.

At least ten counts were recorded for this clonotype. The chain is built from TRBV5-4 and TRBJ2-1; D is perhaps TRBD1 (6 bases). CDR1 and CDR2 (germline): SGHNT, YYREEE (reference sequence). The CDR3 spans 13 residues. Between the trimmed V and J ends, which lost 1 base and 8 bases, there was a span of 10 bases. Here the CDR3 reads CASSLTGYDEQFF. For the CDR3, the DNA is TGTGCCAGCAGCTTGACAGGGTACGATGAGCAGTTCTTC.

The genes are TRBV25-1 and TRBJ2-7; perhaps TRBD2 as D (6 bases). V lost 1 base to trimming and J lost 0 bases, with 10 bases between them. The CDR3 has 15 amino acids. CDR1 is MGHDK and CDR2 is SYGVNS in the germline V gene. The CDR3 loop is CASSESGGISYEQYF. CDR3 nucleotides: TGTGCCAGCAGTGAATCCGGGGGAATCTCCTACGAGCAGTACTTC.